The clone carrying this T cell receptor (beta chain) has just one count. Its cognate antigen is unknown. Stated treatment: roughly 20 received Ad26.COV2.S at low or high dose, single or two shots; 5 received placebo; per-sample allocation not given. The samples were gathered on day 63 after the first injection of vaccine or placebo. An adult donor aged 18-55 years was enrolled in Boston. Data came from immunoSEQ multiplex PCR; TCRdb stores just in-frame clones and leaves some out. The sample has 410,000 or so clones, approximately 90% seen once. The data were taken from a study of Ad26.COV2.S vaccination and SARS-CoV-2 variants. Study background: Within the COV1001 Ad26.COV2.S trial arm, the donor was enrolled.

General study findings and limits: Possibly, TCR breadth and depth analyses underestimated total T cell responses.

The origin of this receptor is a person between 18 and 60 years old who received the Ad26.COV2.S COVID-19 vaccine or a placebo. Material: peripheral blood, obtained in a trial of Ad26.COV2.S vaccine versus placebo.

For the CDR3, the DNA is TGTGCCAGCTGTAAGGACCCCACCGGGGAGCTGTTTTTT. Translating it yields CASCKDPTGELFF. The rearrangement uses TRBV11-2 and TRBJ2-2; D gene unclear. Germline V gene lookup returns CDR1 SGHAT and CDR2 FQNNGV. CDR3 length: 13 residues. Trimming left V 8 bases short and J 4 bases short, with 11 bases between.